A single sample gave rise to the 5 T cell receptor beta chains below, sequenced in a study of blood T cell repertoires in COVID-19. This table comes from immunoSEQ multiplex PCR, and its TCRdb copy is limited to in-frame clones, with some not included. The sample gives around 130,000 clones, 88% of which show up once; 2.5% is in the top ten. The sample was peripheral blood. These receptors originate from a human donor with COVID-19, enrolled during active disease. The donor label of this sample is uncertain.

The J gene is TRBJ2-1, the V gene TRBV2; 7 bases are a match to TRBD1. Germline V gene lookup returns CDR1 SNHLY and CDR2 FYNNEI. The CDR3 extends over 16 amino acids. V trimming: 6 bases; J trimming: 0 bases; junction bases outside the gene matches: 8. Here the CDR3 reads CASRRPGDSSYNEQFF. CDR3 coding DNA: TGTGCCAGCAGAAGACCTGGGGACAGCTCCTACAATGAGCAGTTCTTC.

This clone appeared a single time. The J gene is TRBJ2-7, the V gene TRBV24-1; 10 positions agree with TRBD2. This CDR3 contains 17 residues. The trim removed 4 bases at V and 6 bases at J, leaving 14 bases unmatched. Germline loops: CDR1 KGHDR, CDR2 SFDVKD. In nucleotides, the CDR3 is TGTGCCACCAGTGACCGTACTAGCGGGGCATCTACAGGCGAGCAGTACTTC. This sequence encodes CATSDRTSGASTGEQYF.

The V and J genes are TRBV23-1 and TRBJ1-3; D unresolved. TRBV23-1 is recorded as an ORF, its role being uncertain. The CDR3 runs 14 residues. Trimming shortened V by 6 bases and J by 5 bases, and 14 bases separated the two germline ends. Here the CDR3 DNA reads TGCGCCAGCAGCCTGGTTCGGGTAAGAAACACCATATATTTT. Translating gives CASSLVRVRNTIYF.

The J gene is TRBJ2-3, the V gene TRBV27; 12 nucleotides match TRBD2. Per germline, CDR1 MNHEY and CDR2 SMNVEV (reference sequence). Trimming removed 8 bases from V and 3 bases from J; junction bases left unmatched: 6. This CDR3 region has 15 residues. Here the CDR3 reads CASSGLAGRTDTQYF. The DNA for the CDR3 is TGTGCCAGCTCAGGACTAGCGGGGAGGACAGATACGCAGTATTTT.

The chain is built from TRBV5-1 and TRBJ1-3, with D maybe TRBD1 (6 bases). Germline V gives CDR1 SGHRS, CDR2 YFSETQ. The V and J ends lost 0 bases and 4 bases respectively, with 11 bases between them. The CDR3 consists of 15 residues. The CDR3 sequence is CASSLEGGRGNTIYF. The CDR3 bases are TGCGCCAGCAGCTTGGAAGGGGGTAGAGGAAACACCATATATTTT.